This T cell receptor beta chain came from a study of blood T cells in healthy people across ages. Study in general: With template switching, about one barcoded beta molecule was captured per two T cells.

Notes on the study in general: Changes in expanded clonotypes were possibly confounded, as the CMV status of donors was unknown.

Sample donors were healthy Caucasian individuals that came from Russia, aged roughly 6 to 95. As regards this clonotype: Its antigen is currently unknown.

Trimming pared 2 bases from V and 3 bases from J, leaving 12 bases between. The CDR3 is 16 amino acids. Germline V lookup: CDR1 KGHDR, CDR2 SFDVKD. Alongside a J-beta primer mix, a sample-barcoded 5' primer served in a second PCR lasting 7 to 11 cycles. TCRdb fed the 5' RACE reads into MiXCR, producing one record per CDR3 protein. This table holds around 1,800,000 distinct CDR3 sequences, around 42% found once. The origin of this receptor is a human donor in good health. V and J are TRBV24-1 and TRBJ2-2, with D uncertain. Sequenced input: blood. As DNA, the CDR3 is TGTGCCACCAGTGATTCACTCCCGCCCTACACCGGGGAGCTGTTTTTT. This translates into CATSDSLPPYTGELFF.